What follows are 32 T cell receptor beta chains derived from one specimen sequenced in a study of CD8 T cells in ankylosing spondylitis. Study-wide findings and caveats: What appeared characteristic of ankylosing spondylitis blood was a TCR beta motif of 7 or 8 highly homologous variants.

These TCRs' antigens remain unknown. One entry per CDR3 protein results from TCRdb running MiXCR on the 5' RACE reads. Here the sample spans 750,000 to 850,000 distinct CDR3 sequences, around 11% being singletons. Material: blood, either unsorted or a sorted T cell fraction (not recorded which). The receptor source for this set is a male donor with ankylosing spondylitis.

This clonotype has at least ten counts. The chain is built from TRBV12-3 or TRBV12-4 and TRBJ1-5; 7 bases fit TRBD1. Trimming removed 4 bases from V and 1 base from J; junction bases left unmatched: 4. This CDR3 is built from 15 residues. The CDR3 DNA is TGTGCCAGCAGTTACAGGGGTGGCAGCAATCAGCCCCAGCATTTT. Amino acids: CASSYRGGSNQPQHF.

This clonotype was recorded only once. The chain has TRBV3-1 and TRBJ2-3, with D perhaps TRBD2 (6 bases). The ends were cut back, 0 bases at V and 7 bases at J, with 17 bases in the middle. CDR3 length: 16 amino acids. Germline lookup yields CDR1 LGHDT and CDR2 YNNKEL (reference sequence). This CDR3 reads CASSQDLGGRQYTQYF. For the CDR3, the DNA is TGTGCCAGCAGCCAAGATTTGGGAGGCCGCCAGTATACGCAGTATTTT.

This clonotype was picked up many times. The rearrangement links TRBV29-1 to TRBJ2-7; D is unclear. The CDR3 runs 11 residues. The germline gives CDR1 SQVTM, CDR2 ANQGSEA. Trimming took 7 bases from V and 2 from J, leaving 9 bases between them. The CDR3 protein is CSAGVAYEQYF. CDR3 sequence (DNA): TGCAGCGCCGGCGTAGCCTACGAGCAGTACTTC.

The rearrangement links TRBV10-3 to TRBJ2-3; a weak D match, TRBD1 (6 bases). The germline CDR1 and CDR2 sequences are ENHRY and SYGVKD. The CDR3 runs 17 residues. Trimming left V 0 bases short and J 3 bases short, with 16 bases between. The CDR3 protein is CAISESRNRAGTDTQYF. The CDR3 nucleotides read TGTGCCATCAGTGAGTCAAGGAACAGGGCGGGTACAGATACGCAGTATTTT.

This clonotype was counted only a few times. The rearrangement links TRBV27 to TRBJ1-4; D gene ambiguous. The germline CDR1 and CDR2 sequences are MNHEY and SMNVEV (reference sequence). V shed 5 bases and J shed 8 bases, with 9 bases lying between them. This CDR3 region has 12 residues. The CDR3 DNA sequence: TGTGCCAGCAGTAGGGCGGGCGAAAAACTGTTTTTT. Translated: CASSRAGEKLFF.

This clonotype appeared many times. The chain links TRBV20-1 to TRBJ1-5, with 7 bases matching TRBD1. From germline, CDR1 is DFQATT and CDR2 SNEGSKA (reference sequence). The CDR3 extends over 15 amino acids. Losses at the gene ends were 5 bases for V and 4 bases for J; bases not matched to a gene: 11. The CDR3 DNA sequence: TGCAGTGCTCTCAGGACAGGTCGTTTTAATCAGCCCCAGCATTTT. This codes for CSALRTGRFNQPQHF.

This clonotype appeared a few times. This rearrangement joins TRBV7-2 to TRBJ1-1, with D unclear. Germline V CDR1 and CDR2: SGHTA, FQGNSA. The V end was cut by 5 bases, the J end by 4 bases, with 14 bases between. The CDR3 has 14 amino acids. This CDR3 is CASSVLGWGTEAFF. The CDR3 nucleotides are TGTGCCAGCAGCGTACTAGGTTGGGGCACTGAAGCTTTCTTT. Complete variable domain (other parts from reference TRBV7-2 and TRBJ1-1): GAGVSQSPSNKVTEKGKDVELRCDPISGHTALYWYRQSLGQGLEFLIYFQGNSAPDKSGLPSDRFSAERTGGSVSTLTIQRTQQEDSAVYLCASSVLGWGTEAFFGQGTRLTVV.

The CDR3 DNA reads TGCAGTGCTTCGGGACTAGCGGATGACTACGAGCAGTACTTC. Its protein product is CSASGLADDYEQYF. The chain recombines TRBV20-1 with TRBJ2-7; 11 positions agree with TRBD2. The CDR3 is 14 amino acids. Germline assignment: CDR1 DFQATT and CDR2 SNEGSKA (reference sequence). The V segment lost 5 bases and the J segment 3 bases; nucleotides outside the gene matches: 6.

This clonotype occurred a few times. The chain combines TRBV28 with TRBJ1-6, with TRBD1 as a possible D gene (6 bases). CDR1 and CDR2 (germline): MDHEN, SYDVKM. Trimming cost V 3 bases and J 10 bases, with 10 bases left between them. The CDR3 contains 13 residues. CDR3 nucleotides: TGTGCCAGCAGTTTGAGGGGGAGGTCACCCCTCCACTTT. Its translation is CASSLRGRSPLHF.

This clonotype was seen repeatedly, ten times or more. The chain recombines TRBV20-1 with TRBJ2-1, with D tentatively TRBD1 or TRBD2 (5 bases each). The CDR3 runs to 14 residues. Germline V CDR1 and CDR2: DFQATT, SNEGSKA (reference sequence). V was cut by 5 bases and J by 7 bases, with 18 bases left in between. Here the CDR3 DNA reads TGCAGTGCTCAACTAGGGGCCGTCATAAATGAGCAGTTCTTC. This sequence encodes CSAQLGAVINEQFF.

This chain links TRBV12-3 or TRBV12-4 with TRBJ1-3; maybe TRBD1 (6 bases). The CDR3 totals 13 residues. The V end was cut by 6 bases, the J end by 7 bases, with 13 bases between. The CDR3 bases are TGTGCCAGCAGCCCAAGGGGGGGGAACACCATATATTTT. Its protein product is CASSPRGGNTIYF.

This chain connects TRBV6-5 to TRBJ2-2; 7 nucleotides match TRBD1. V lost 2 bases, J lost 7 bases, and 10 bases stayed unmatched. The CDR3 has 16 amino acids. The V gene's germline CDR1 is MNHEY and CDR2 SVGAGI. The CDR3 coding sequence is TGTGCCAGCAGTTACGGTGGCAGGGGGATGGGCGGGGAGCTGTTTTTT. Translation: CASSYGGRGMGGELFF.

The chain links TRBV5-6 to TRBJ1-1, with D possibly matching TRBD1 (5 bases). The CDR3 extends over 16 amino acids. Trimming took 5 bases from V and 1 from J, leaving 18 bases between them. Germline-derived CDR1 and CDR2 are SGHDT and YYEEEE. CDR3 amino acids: CASRGVTGTPNTEAFF. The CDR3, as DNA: TGTGCCAGCAGGGGCGTTACCGGGACCCCGAACACTGAAGCTTTCTTT.

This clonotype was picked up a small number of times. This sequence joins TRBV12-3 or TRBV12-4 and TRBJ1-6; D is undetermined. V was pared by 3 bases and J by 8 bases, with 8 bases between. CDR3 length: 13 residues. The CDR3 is CASSLRADSPLHF. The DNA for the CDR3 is TGTGCCAGCAGTTTGCGGGCGGATTCACCCCTCCACTTT.

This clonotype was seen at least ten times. The DNA for the CDR3 is TGCAGCGTTGGGCCCGTAGCGGGAGGATACAATGAGCAGTTCTTC. It encodes CSVGPVAGGYNEQFF. The chain recombines TRBV29-1 with TRBJ2-1; 10 bases are a match to TRBD2. J gave up 4 bases and V 4 bases, and 7 bases lay outside the gene matches. CDR3 length equals 15 residues. CDR1 is SQVTM and CDR2 is ANQGSEA in the germline V gene.

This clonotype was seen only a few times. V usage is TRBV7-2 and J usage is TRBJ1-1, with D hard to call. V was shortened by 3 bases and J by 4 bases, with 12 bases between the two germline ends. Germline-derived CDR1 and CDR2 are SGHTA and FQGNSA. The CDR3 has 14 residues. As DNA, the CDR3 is TGTGCCAGCAGCTTGATGGGGATGGGCACTGAAGCTTTCTTT. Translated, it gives CASSLMGMGTEAFF.

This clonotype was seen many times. The CDR3 here is CASSLGNQPQHF. The DNA of the CDR3 is TGTGCCAGCAGCTTAGGCAATCAGCCCCAGCATTTT. The chain joins TRBV7-9 to TRBJ1-5; D is unresolved. Trimming removed 1 base from V and 2 bases from J, with 0 bases in between. In germline, CDR1 is SEHNR, CDR2 FQNEAQ (reference sequence). CDR3 length: 12 residues.

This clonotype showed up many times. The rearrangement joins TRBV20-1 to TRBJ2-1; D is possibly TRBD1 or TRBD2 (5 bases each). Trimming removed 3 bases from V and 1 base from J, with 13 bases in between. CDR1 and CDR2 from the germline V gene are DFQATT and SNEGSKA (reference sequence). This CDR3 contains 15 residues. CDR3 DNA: TGCAGTGCTAGGGATCCGGGGCGGTCCTACAATGAGCAGTTCTTC. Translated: CSARDPGRSYNEQFF.

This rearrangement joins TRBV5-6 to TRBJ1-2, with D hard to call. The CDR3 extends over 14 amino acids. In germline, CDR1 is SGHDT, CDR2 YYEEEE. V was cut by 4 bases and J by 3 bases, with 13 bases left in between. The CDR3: CASSRPGADYGYTF. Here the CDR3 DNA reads TGTGCCAGCAGCCGTCCAGGAGCCGACTATGGCTACACCTTC.

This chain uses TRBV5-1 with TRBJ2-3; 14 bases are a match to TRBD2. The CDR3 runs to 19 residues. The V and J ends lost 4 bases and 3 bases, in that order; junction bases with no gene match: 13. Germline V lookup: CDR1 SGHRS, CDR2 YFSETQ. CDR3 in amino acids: CASSMGLAGEWGSTDTQYF. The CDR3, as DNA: TGCGCCAGCAGCATGGGACTAGCGGGAGAGTGGGGCTCGACAGATACGCAGTATTTT.

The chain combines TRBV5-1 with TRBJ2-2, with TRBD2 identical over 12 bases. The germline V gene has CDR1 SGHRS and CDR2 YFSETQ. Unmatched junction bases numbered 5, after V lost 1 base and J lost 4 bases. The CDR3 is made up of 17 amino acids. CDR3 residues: CASSLFSSGRGTGELFF. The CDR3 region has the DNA TGCGCCAGCAGCTTGTTCTCTAGCGGGAGGGGCACCGGGGAGCTGTTTTTT.

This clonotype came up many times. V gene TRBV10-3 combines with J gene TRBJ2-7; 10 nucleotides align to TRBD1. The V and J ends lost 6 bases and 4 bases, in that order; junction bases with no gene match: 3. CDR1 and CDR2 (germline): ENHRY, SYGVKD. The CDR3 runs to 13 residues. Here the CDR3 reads CAIRTGGGYEQYF. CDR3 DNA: TGTGCCATCAGGACAGGGGGCGGGTACGAGCAGTACTTC.

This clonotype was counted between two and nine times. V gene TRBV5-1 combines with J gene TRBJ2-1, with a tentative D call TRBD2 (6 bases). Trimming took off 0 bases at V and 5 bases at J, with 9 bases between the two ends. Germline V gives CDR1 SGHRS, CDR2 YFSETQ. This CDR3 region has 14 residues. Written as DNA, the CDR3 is TGCGCCAGCAGCTTGGGGGCGGGGAACAATGAGCAGTTCTTC. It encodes CASSLGAGNNEQFF.

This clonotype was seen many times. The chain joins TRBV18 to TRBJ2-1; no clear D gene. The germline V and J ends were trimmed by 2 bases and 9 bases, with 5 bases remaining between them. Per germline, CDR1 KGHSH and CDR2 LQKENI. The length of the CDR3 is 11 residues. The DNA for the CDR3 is TGTGCCAGCTCACCATTTGGTGAGCAGTTCTTC. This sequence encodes CASSPFGEQFF.

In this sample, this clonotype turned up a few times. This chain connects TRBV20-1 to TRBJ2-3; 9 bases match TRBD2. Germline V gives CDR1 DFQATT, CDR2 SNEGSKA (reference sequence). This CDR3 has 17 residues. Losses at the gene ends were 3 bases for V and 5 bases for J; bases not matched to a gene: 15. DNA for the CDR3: TGCAGTGCTAGGTTACCTGGGCTAGCGGGACTGGGAGATACGCAGTATTTT. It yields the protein CSARLPGLAGLGDTQYF.

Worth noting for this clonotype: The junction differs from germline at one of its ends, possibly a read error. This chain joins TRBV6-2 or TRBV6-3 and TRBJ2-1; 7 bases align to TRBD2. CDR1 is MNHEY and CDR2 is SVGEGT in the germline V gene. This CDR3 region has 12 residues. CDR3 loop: CASSHTSELSIF. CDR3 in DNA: TGTGCCAGCAGTCATACTAGCGAGCTGTCGATCTTC.

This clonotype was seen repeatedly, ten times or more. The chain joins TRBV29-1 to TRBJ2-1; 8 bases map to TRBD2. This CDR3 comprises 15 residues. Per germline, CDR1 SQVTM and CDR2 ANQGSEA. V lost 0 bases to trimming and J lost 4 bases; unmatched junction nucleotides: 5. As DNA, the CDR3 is TGCAGCGTTGAAGATGCCAGCGGGAGTTACAATGAGCAGTTCTTC. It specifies CSVEDASGSYNEQFF.

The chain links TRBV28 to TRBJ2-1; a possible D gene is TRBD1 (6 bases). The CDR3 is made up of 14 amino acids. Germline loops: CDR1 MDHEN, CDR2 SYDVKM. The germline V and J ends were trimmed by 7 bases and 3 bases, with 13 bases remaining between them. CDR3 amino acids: CASNAGTNYNEQFF. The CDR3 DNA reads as TGTGCCAGCAATGCCGGGACAAACTACAATGAGCAGTTCTTC.

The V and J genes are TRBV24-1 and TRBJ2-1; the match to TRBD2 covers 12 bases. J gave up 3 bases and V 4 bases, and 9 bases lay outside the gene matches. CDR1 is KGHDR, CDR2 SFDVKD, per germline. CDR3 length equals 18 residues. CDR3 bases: TGTGCCACCAGTGAACGTTGGACTAGCGGGACTTTCTACAATGAGCAGTTCTTC. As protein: CATSERWTSGTFYNEQFF.

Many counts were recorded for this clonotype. CDR3 in DNA: TGTGCCAGCCGGCGACAGAGCTCCTACAATGAGCAGTTCTTC. Its translation is CASRRQSSYNEQFF. The rearrangement links TRBV7-2 to TRBJ2-1; maybe TRBD1 (5 bases). V was clipped by 8 bases and J by 0 bases, with 11 bases between them. The CDR3 consists of 14 residues. The germline V gene has CDR1 SGHTA and CDR2 FQGNSA.

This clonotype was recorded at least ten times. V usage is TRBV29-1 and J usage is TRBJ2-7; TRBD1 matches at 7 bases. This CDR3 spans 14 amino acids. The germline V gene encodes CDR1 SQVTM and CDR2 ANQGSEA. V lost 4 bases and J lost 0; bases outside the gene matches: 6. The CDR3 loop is CSVGRQGPSYEQYF. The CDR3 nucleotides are TGCAGCGTTGGCCGACAGGGACCCTCCTACGAGCAGTACTTC.

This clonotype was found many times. The CDR3 region is CSALNPYEQYF. CDR3 coding DNA: TGCAGTGCTCTCAACCCCTACGAGCAGTACTTC. V gene TRBV20-1 combines with J gene TRBJ2-7; D ambiguous. The CDR3 spans 11 residues. Trimming left V 5 bases short and J 2 bases short, with 7 bases between. CDR1 is DFQATT and CDR2 is SNEGSKA in the germline V gene (reference sequence).